A single sample is the source of the 11 T cell receptor beta chains below, sequenced in a study of patients and donors after allogeneic stem cell transplantation. TCRdb reprocessed the RT-PCR reads with MiXCR, giving one entry per CDR3 protein. The table includes fewer than 500,000 distinct CDR3 sequences, roughly 16% detected once. Sequencing was carried out using blood, either unsorted or a sorted T cell fraction (not recorded which). These TCRs come from a human donor who was either an allogeneic HSCT recipient or a stem cell or donor lymphocyte infusion donor (not recorded which). It is not recorded whose cells these are; they may come from a transplant donor.

This chain uses TRBV7-2 with TRBJ2-2; no firm D call. V lost 5 bases to trimming and J lost 1 base, with 11 bases between them. Germline-derived CDR1 and CDR2 are SGHTA and FQGNSA. This CDR3 has 15 residues. CDR3 DNA: TGTGCCAGCAGCCCTAGGGCCAGGAACACCGGGGAGCTGTTTTTT. Residues: CASSPRARNTGELFF. Filled out from reference TRBV7-2 and TRBJ2-2, the complete variable domain reads GAGVSQSPSNKVTEKGKDVELRCDPISGHTALYWYRQSLGQGLEFLIYFQGNSAPDKSGLPSDRFSAERTGGSVSTLTIQRTQQEDSAVYLCASSPRARNTGELFFGEGSRLTVL.

This clonotype was found many times. The chain carries TRBV12-3 or TRBV12-4 and TRBJ2-4; 10 nucleotides align to TRBD1. This CDR3 contains 14 residues. After removal of 5 bases from V and 8 bases from J, the junction contained 6 bases not matched to a gene. CDR3 residues: CASSPGQGEDIQYF. The DNA of the CDR3 is TGTGCCAGCAGTCCCGGACAGGGGGAGGACATTCAGTACTTC.

The sample holds a few counts of this clonotype. The chain is built from TRBV4-1 and TRBJ2-1; 7 nucleotides agree with TRBD2. Germline CDR1 is MGHRA and CDR2 is YSYEKL. J gave up 10 bases and V 5 bases, and 8 bases lay outside the gene matches. The CDR3 totals 13 residues. The CDR3 bases are TGCGCCAGCAGCGGGAGGGATTTTTGGGAGCAGTTCTTC. Translated: CASSGRDFWEQFF.

The chain uses TRBV21-1 and TRBJ1-2; the table's TRBD1 call for D was not verified on the DNA. TRBV21-1 is shown as a pseudogene. The CDR3 loop spans 14 amino acids. CDR3 residues: CASSMRDRVYGYTF. CDR3 DNA sequence: TGTGCCAGCAGCATGAGGGACAGGGTCTATGGCTACACCTTC.

The table lists this clonotype with a few counts. This chain uses TRBV4-3 with TRBJ2-2; tentatively, D is TRBD1 (5 bases). The CDR3 length is 16 residues. Per the germline V gene, CDR1 is LGHNA and CDR2 is YSLEER. V lost 2 bases to trimming and J lost 1 base, with 11 bases between them. CDR3 in DNA: TGCGCCAGCAGCCAACGGGCGCAGGGGAACACCGGGGAGCTGTTTTTT. Protein sequence: CASSQRAQGNTGELFF.

The table lists this clonotype with a few counts. The V call is TRBV29-1, the J call TRBJ2-5, with 7 bases fitting TRBD2. The CDR3 extends over 14 amino acids. Germline V gene sequence: CDR1 SQVTM, CDR2 ANQGSEA. V shed 7 bases, J shed 1 base, and the junction held 9 bases outside the gene matches. The CDR3 sequence: CSALGGGFQETQYF. Written as DNA, the CDR3 is TGCAGCGCCCTCGGCGGGGGATTCCAAGAGACCCAGTACTTC.

The chain carries TRBV6-5 and TRBJ2-1; 12 nucleotides line up with TRBD1. Germline V gives CDR1 MNHEY, CDR2 SVGAGI. The trim removed 4 bases at V and 13 bases at J, leaving 11 bases unmatched. This CDR3 contains 15 residues. The CDR3 nucleotides read TGTGCCAGCAGTTCCGCTCCCGGGACAGGGGGCCACCAGTTCTTC. It specifies CASSSAPGTGGHQFF.

This clonotype was seen many times. The V and J genes are TRBV5-4 and TRBJ1-5, with D tentatively TRBD1 (5 bases). The CDR3 is 14 amino acids. The V end was cut by 1 base, the J end by 6 bases, with 11 bases between. CDR1 and CDR2 from the germline V gene are SGHNT and YYREEE (reference sequence). The CDR3 reads CASSLQGSGQPQHF. CDR3 coding DNA: TGTGCCAGCAGCTTGCAGGGATCAGGTCAGCCCCAGCATTTT.

This clonotype was found many times. The CDR3 loop is CASSPVTGMNTEAFF. For the CDR3, the DNA is TGCGCCAGCAGCCCCGTGACAGGGATGAACACTGAAGCTTTCTTT. This chain joins TRBV5-1 and TRBJ1-1; 7 bases match TRBD1. Germline CDR1 and CDR2: SGHRS and YFSETQ. The CDR3 consists of 15 residues. V dropped 4 bases and J dropped 0; count of bases not matched to a gene: 6.

The chain carries TRBV6-2 or TRBV6-3 and TRBJ2-1; no clear D. This CDR3 has 12 amino acids. Trimming pared 4 bases from V and 9 bases from J, leaving 10 bases between. Germline V gene sequence: CDR1 MNHEY, CDR2 SVGEGT. In DNA, the CDR3 is TGTGCCAGCAGTTTTCCGGCTGGTGAGCAGTTCTTC. Translating it yields CASSFPAGEQFF.

This clonotype was seen more than once but under ten times. The gene calls are TRBV9 and TRBJ2-3; no firm D call. Trimming took off 0 bases at V and 2 bases at J, with 10 bases between the two ends. The CDR3 totals 15 residues. Germline V gene sequence: CDR1 SGDLS, CDR2 YYNGEE. Written as DNA, the CDR3 is TGTGCCAGCAGCGTAGGGCACTCCCTCACAGATACGCAGTATTTT. It yields the protein CASSVGHSLTDTQYF.